This T cell receptor (beta chain) was documented in a study of blood T cells in healthy people across ages. A few counts support this clonotype. Its antigen remains unidentified. Unmatched junction bases numbered 3, after V lost 4 bases and J lost 2 bases. CDR1 and CDR2 (germline): LGHNA, YSLEER. The CDR3 is 15 residues long. Findings and limits, study-wide: Roughly linear declines in TCR beta diversity per million T cells occurred with age.

Sample-barcoded 5' priming and a J-beta primer mix drove a second PCR of 7 to 11 cycles. TCRdb redid the calling of the 5' RACE reads with MiXCR, one entry per CDR3 protein. The sample contains roughly 830,000 distinct CDR3 sequences, approximately 67% of which appear only once. The chain combines TRBV4-3 with TRBJ2-3; TRBD2 agrees at 10 bases. The TCR was taken from a man aged 25 to 40 in good health. The material sequenced was blood. The CDR3 sequence is CASSLLAGLTDTQYF. CDR3 DNA sequence: TGCGCCAGCAGCCTACTAGCGGGGCTCACAGATACGCAGTATTTT.